This T cell receptor (beta chain) originates from a study of CD8 T cell repertoires and HIV-1 epitope variants. The assay was immunoSEQ multiplex PCR, and TCRdb's table has in-frame clones only and misses some. This table has about 5,600 clones, 50% to 75% appearing once. As concerns this clone: Its antigen remains unknown.

CDR1 is MNHNY, CDR2 SVGAGI, per germline (reference sequence). The V end lost 8 bases, the J end lost 1 base, and 12 bases lay between the germline ends. This CDR3 comprises 13 residues. Study results and caveats: Of nine antigen-specific beta clonotypes, five to seven appeared to cross-react with escape variants.

The rearrangement uses TRBV6-6 and TRBJ2-7, with no clear D. The TCR comes from a male donor with HIV. The sample consisted of cultured CD8+ T cells derived from PBMCs. This CDR3 reads CASSHDKSYEQYF. The CDR3 bases are TGTGCCAGCTCACATGACAAATCCTACGAGCAGTACTTC.